This T cell receptor (beta chain) was observed in a study of blood T cell repertoires in COVID-19. Overall study: Some COVID-19 samples were acute and others convalescent; all came from the United States, Italy and Spain.

The CDR3 covers 12 residues. CDR1 and CDR2 from the germline V gene are LNHDA and SQIVND (reference sequence). The ends were cut back, 1 base at V and 9 bases at J, with 9 bases in the middle. This study enrolled people aged roughly 18 to 89 from about two dozen US geographic areas. Authors' methods: Quantification of nucleated cells was approximated via reference gene primer amplification. TCRdb keeps only in-frame clones here, not all; method: immunoSEQ multiplex PCR. The DNA was the basis for D and trimming; V, J and clone size are from that table. Of about 140,000 clones in the sample, 84% are singletons; the top ten hold 1.5% to 2%.

Sequencing used PBMCs or T cells enriched from blood (not recorded which). The clonotype originates from a woman under 30 who had been exposed to COVID-19. The rearrangement joins TRBV19 to TRBJ1-2; possible D gene TRBD1, 5 bases. CDR3 sequence: CASSIGDSRYTF. CDR3 in DNA: TGTGCCAGTAGTATAGGGGACTCACGCTACACCTTC.